Following are 23 T cell receptor beta chains from one sample sequenced in a study of T cells after yellow fever vaccination. TCRdb used MiXCR to reprocess the 5' RACE reads, holding one entry per CDR3 protein. Of hundreds of thousands of distinct CDR3 sequences in the sample, roughly 14% are singletons; the top ten hold 11% to 15%. Sequenced here: PBMCs, sampled on the day of the yellow fever booster vaccination. The receptors derive from a man under 40 who received the YFV17D yellow fever vaccine.

The J gene is TRBJ1-2, the V gene TRBV5-1, with 8 bases that match TRBD1. The CDR3 has 15 amino acids. The V and J ends lost 2 bases and 8 bases, in that order; junction bases with no gene match: 11. The germline CDR1 and CDR2 sequences are SGHRS and YFSETQ. CDR3 sequence: CASSFSTGAREGYTF. CDR3 DNA: TGCGCCAGCAGCTTTTCGACAGGGGCACGAGAAGGCTACACCTTC.

The genes are TRBV10-3 and TRBJ2-1, with D unclear. From germline, CDR1 is ENHRY and CDR2 SYGVKD. The V end was cut by 8 bases, the J end by 8 bases, with 13 bases between. This CDR3 region has 12 residues. In DNA, the CDR3 is TGTGCCATCGGGATTTCCTCAGATGAGCAGTTCTTC. This translates into CAIGISSDEQFF.

This chain uses TRBV6-5 with TRBJ1-1; D call uncertain. Germline CDR1 is MNHEY and CDR2 is SVGAGI. The V gene lost 2 bases and the J gene lost 1 base, with 5 bases spanning the gap. The CDR3 runs 13 residues. The CDR3, as DNA: TGTGCCAGCAGTTACGCCAAGAACACTGAAGCTTTCTTT. Translated, it gives CASSYAKNTEAFF.

The chain joins TRBV7-2 to TRBJ2-7; D could derive from TRBD1 or TRBD2 (5 bases each). Germline assignment: CDR1 SGHTA and CDR2 FQGNSA. CDR3 length: 17 residues. Trimming removed 5 bases from V and 5 bases from J, with 25 bases in between. CDR3 protein: CASSVGWDQRFSNEQYF. The CDR3 DNA is TGTGCCAGCAGCGTCGGTTGGGACCAAAGGTTTTCCAACGAGCAGTACTTC.

This clonotype appeared a few times. The V gene is TRBV7-2, the J gene TRBJ2-6; D is perhaps TRBD1 or TRBD2 (5 bases each). The V and J ends lost 2 bases and 0 bases respectively, with 11 bases between them. Germline CDR1 reads SGHTA; CDR2 reads FQGNSA. This CDR3 comprises 17 residues. Written as DNA, the CDR3 is TGTGCCAGCAGCTTAATGGGACGAGCCTCTGGGGCCAACGTCCTGACTTTC. Residues: CASSLMGRASGANVLTF. The whole variable domain, remainder taken from reference TRBV7-2 and TRBJ2-6, is GAGVSQSPSNKVTEKGKDVELRCDPISGHTALYWYRQSLGQGLEFLIYFQGNSAPDKSGLPSDRFSAERTGGSVSTLTIQRTQQEDSAVYLCASSLMGRASGANVLTFGAGSRLTVL.

The table lists this clonotype with a few counts. The gene calls are TRBV7-2 and TRBJ2-7; the D is unclear. This CDR3 spans 16 amino acids. Germline CDR1 is SGHTA and CDR2 is FQGNSA. Trimming took 1 base from V and 1 from J, leaving 14 bases between them. CDR3 amino acids: CASSLGPPQESYEQYF. The CDR3 nucleotides read TGTGCCAGCAGCTTAGGGCCCCCACAAGAATCCTACGAGCAGTACTTC.

The table lists this clonotype with a few counts. The gene calls are TRBV5-1 and TRBJ1-5; 10 nucleotides match TRBD1. The V gene's germline CDR1 is SGHRS and CDR2 YFSETQ. V shed 4 bases and J 7 bases; nucleotides not matched to a gene: 8. CDR3 length equals 15 residues. The CDR3 is CASSPGGTGAQPQHF. CDR3 DNA: TGCGCCAGCAGCCCCGGAGGGACAGGGGCCCAGCCCCAGCATTTT.

The V and J genes are TRBV5-1 and TRBJ1-1, with TRBD1 as a possible D gene (5 bases). CDR3 size: 14 residues. CDR1 SGHRS and CDR2 YFSETQ come from the germline V gene. Trimming took off 0 bases at V and 3 bases at J, with 9 bases between the two ends. The CDR3 loop is CASSLDRTYTEAFF. The CDR3 nucleotides read TGCGCCAGCAGCTTGGATAGGACATACACTGAAGCTTTCTTT. Based on the CDR3 plus reference TRBV5-1 and TRBJ1-1, the full variable domain is KAGVTQTPRYLIKTRGQQVTLSCSPISGHRSVSWYQQTPGQGLQFLFEYFSETQRNKGNFPGRFSGRQFSNSRSEMNVSTLELGDSALYLCASSLDRTYTEAFFGQGTRLTVV.

A few counts support this clonotype. The chain recombines TRBV12-3 or TRBV12-4 with TRBJ1-5; a weak D match, TRBD1 (6 bases). The CDR3 is 13 residues long. V was shortened by 5 bases and J by 6 bases, with 11 bases between the two germline ends. The CDR3 nucleotides are TGTGCCAGCAGTACAGGGTCTGGTCAGCCCCAGCATTTT. Residues: CASSTGSGQPQHF.

This clonotype showed up just a few times. V gene TRBV4-2 combines with J gene TRBJ2-2, with D unresolved. CDR1 and CDR2 (germline): LGHNA, YNFKEQ. The CDR3 is 13 amino acids. Trimming took 1 base from V and 4 from J, leaving 4 bases between them. CDR3 in DNA: TGTGCCAGCAGCCAAGTCTCCACCGGGGAGCTGTTTTTT. It is translated as CASSQVSTGELFF.

This clonotype was picked up a small number of times. Germline is not matched at one junction end, which may reflect a read error. The V call is TRBV20-1, the J call TRBJ2-4, with 9 bases matching TRBD2. This CDR3 has 12 amino acids. CDR1 DFQATT and CDR2 SNEGSKA come from the germline V gene (reference sequence). The CDR3: CSARGTSDFPFF. The CDR3 DNA is TGCAGTGCTAGAGGGACTAGCGATTTTCCCTTTTTC.

This clonotype was seen more than once but under ten times. The chain is built from TRBV7-2 and TRBJ1-2; 7 bases are shared with TRBD1. The CDR3 length is 15 residues. Germline CDR1 and CDR2: SGHTA and FQGNSA. The J segment lost 4 bases and the V segment lost 1 base, leaving 6 bases of the junction unmatched. The CDR3 DNA reads TGTGCCAGCAGCTTAGAAGGGGGCGGCAGCTATGGCTACACCTTC. Residues: CASSLEGGGSYGYTF.

This clonotype was seen only a few times. The V call is TRBV20-1, the J call TRBJ2-5; TRBD1 or TRBD2 may be the D gene (5 bases each). Germline V gives CDR1 DFQATT, CDR2 SNEGSKA (reference sequence). V was trimmed by 3 bases and J by 5 bases, leaving 16 bases between them. The length of the CDR3 is 14 residues. The CDR3 protein is CSASRHTEGETQYF. The DNA for the CDR3 is TGCAGTGCTAGTCGACACACCGAGGGGGAGACCCAGTACTTC.

The genes are TRBV5-1 and TRBJ2-2, with no clear D. V was clipped by 2 bases and J by 8 bases, with 10 bases between them. This CDR3 has 13 residues. CDR1 is SGHRS and CDR2 is YFSETQ in the germline V gene. CDR3 nucleotide sequence: TGCGCCAGCAGCTTACCTCTTCCAGGGGAGCTGTTTTTT. It encodes CASSLPLPGELFF. Looking up the rest from reference TRBV5-1 and TRBJ2-2 gives the full variable domain: KAGVTQTPRYLIKTRGQQVTLSCSPISGHRSVSWYQQTPGQGLQFLFEYFSETQRNKGNFPGRFSGRQFSNSRSEMNVSTLELGDSALYLCASSLPLPGELFFGEGSRLTVL.

This clonotype was observed a few times. The rearrangement joins TRBV7-2 to TRBJ2-1; 9 nucleotides match TRBD2. The CDR3 loop spans 17 amino acids. Trimming took 0 bases from V and 6 from J; bases not matched to a gene: 9. Germline V gives CDR1 SGHTA, CDR2 FQGNSA. The CDR3 loop reads CASSLALLAGGINEQFF. The CDR3 DNA reads as TGTGCCAGCAGCTTAGCATTGTTGGCGGGAGGGATCAATGAGCAGTTCTTC.

This clonotype occurred a few times. This rearrangement joins TRBV20-1 to TRBJ1-2; D ambiguous. V gave up 4 bases and J gave up 1 base, with 13 bases separating them. The CDR3 has 14 residues. The V gene's germline CDR1 is DFQATT and CDR2 SNEGSKA (reference sequence). CDR3 DNA: TGCAGTGCTAATGGGAACGGAAATAACTATGGCTACACCTTC. Its protein product is CSANGNGNNYGYTF.

This clonotype occurred a few times. This chain joins TRBV15 and TRBJ2-5; 9 bases are a match to TRBD2. The CDR3 consists of 16 residues. CDR1 is LNHNV, CDR2 YYDKDF, per germline (reference sequence). With V trimmed by 5 bases and J by 5 bases, 12 bases remained unmatched. The CDR3 loop reads CATSLGAGGVRETQYF. The CDR3 nucleotides read TGTGCCACCAGCCTCGGAGCGGGAGGAGTCCGTGAGACCCAGTACTTC.

This clonotype came up a few times. J is TRBJ2-7 and V is TRBV6-1; D possibly corresponds to TRBD1 (6 bases). Germline CDR1 MNHNS, CDR2 SASEGT. The CDR3 consists of 13 residues. V lost 6 bases and J lost 6, with 15 bases in between. The CDR3 loop reads CASSPGERGEQYF. The CDR3 DNA is TGTGCCAGCAGCCCAGGGGAGAGGGGCGAGCAGTACTTC.

The table lists this clonotype with many counts. V usage is TRBV4-3 and J usage is TRBJ2-2; no firm D call. Germline CDR1 is LGHNA and CDR2 is YSLEER. The CDR3 length is 15 residues. V was trimmed by 1 base and J by 6 bases, leaving 12 bases between them. CDR3 sequence: CASSQVEHGAGELFF. CDR3 nucleotide sequence: TGCGCCAGCAGCCAAGTGGAGCATGGGGCCGGGGAGCTGTTTTTT.

The chain recombines TRBV20-1 with TRBJ2-3; D not certain. The V end lost 2 bases, the J end lost 5 bases, and 11 bases lay between the germline ends. Germline V gives CDR1 DFQATT, CDR2 SNEGSKA (reference sequence). The CDR3 contains 13 residues. The CDR3 DNA sequence: TGCAGTGCTAGACTAGTGGGGTTAGATACGCAGTATTTT. Residues: CSARLVGLDTQYF.

The chain recombines TRBV25-1 with TRBJ2-5; 8 bases are shared with TRBD2. V dropped 7 bases and J dropped 2; count of bases not matched to a gene: 9. This CDR3 is 15 amino acids long. Looked up from germline, CDR1 is MGHDK and CDR2 is SYGVNS. CDR3: CASNRGGLSQETQYF. The CDR3 coding sequence is TGTGCCAGCAACCGGGGGGGACTGTCTCAAGAGACCCAGTACTTC.

The J gene is TRBJ2-3, the V gene TRBV10-3; 7 positions match TRBD2. CDR3 size: 14 residues. V dropped 7 bases and J dropped 0; count of bases not matched to a gene: 4. CDR1 is ENHRY, CDR2 SYGVKD, per germline. CDR3 amino acids: CAINPSGSTDTQYF. Here the CDR3 DNA reads TGTGCCATCAACCCTAGCGGTAGCACAGATACGCAGTATTTT.

Only a few counts were recorded for this clonotype. The chain carries TRBV4-3 and TRBJ2-7; D is uncertain. The CDR3 runs 15 residues. Trimming pared 0 bases from V and 4 bases from J, leaving 13 bases between. Germline V gives CDR1 LGHNA, CDR2 YSLEER. The CDR3 nucleotides are TGCGCCAGCAGCCAAGATCGTTCGGTGGTGTACGAGCAGTACTTC. It yields the protein CASSQDRSVVYEQYF.